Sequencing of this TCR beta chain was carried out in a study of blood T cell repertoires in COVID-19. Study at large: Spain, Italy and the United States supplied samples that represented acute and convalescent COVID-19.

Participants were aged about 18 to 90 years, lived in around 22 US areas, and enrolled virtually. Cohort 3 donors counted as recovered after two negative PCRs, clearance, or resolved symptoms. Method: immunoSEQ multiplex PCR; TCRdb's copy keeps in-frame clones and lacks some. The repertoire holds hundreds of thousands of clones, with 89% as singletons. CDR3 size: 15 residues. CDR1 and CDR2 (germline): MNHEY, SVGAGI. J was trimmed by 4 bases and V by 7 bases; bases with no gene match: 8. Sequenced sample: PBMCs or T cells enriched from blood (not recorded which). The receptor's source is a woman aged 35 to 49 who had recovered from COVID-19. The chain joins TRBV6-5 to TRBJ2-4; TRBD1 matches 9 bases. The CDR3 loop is CASTLRDREKNIQYF. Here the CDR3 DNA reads TGTGCCAGCACCCTTAGGGACAGGGAGAAAAACATTCAGTACTTC.